These T cell receptor beta chains were read from a single sample in a study of T cell responses to AZD1222 COVID-19 vaccine. TCRdb's table, derived via immunoSEQ multiplex PCR, lists solely in-frame clones and lacks some. Of 33,000 or so clones listed, approximately 88% are singletons. The sequencing here drew on peripheral blood, taken 28 days after the second AZD1222 dose. These receptors all come from an adult who received the AZD1222 COVID-19 vaccine. The CDR3 runs from the conserved cysteine through the conserved F or W. D genes are given only for firm matches. The size of a clone is reported for some rows only, either as once, few or many, or as a class for expanded clones.

J: TRBJ1-1
D: NA
V: TRBV5-1
size: NA
CDR3: CASSWGPDQNTEAFF
DNA: TGCGCCAGCAGCTGGGGACCGGACCAGAACACTGAAGCTTTCTTT

J: TRBJ1-1
D: NA
V: TRBV28
size: NA
CDR3: CASSLWGGSSTEAFF
DNA: TGTGCCAGCAGTTTGTGGGGTGGGTCGAGCACTGAAGCTTTCTTT

J: TRBJ2-3
D: TRBD2
V: TRBV3-1/TRBV3-2
size: NA
CDR3: CASKGGTSGVGGDTQYF
DNA: TGTGCCAGCAAGGGAGGGACTAGCGGGGTTGGGGGAGATACGCAGTATTTT

J: TRBJ1-2
D: TRBD1
V: TRBV7-9
size: NA
CDR3: CASSPGQGGGYTF
DNA: TGTGCCAGCAGCCCCGGACAGGGAGGCGGCTACACCTTC

J: TRBJ2-7
D: NA
V: TRBV19
size: NA
CDR3: CASSTLGQPAYEQYF
DNA: TGTGCCAGTAGTACGCTGGGACAACCCGCCTACGAGCAGTACTTC

J: TRBJ1-2
D: NA
V: TRBV6-5
size: NA
CDR3: CASSSTGSGYTF
DNA: TGTGCCAGCAGTTCAACAGGGTCCGGCTACACCTTC

J: TRBJ1-2
D: TRBD1
V: TRBV28
size: NA
CDR3: CASSPSDRGGYTF
DNA: TGTGCCAGCAGCCCCTCGGACAGGGGCGGCTACACCTTC

J: TRBJ1-5
D: NA
V: TRBV18
size: NA
CDR3: CASSQGVDNQPQHF
DNA: TGTGCCAGCTCACAAGGGGTCGACAATCAGCCCCAGCATTTT

J: TRBJ2-3
D: TRBD1
V: TRBV2
size: NA
CDR3: CASNPRTGGGTDTQYF
DNA: TGTGCCAGCAACCCCAGGACAGGGGGCGGGACAGATACGCAGTATTTT

J: TRBJ1-3
D: NA
V: TRBV7-9
size: NA
CDR3: CASSLVSGLGNTIYF
DNA: TGTGCCAGCAGCTTAGTCTCCGGTCTTGGAAACACCATATATTTT

J: TRBJ1-5
D: NA
V: TRBV30
size: NA
CDR3: CAWIRGGGNQPQHF
DNA: TGTGCCTGGATCCGAGGGGGTGGCAATCAGCCCCAGCATTTT

J: TRBJ1-4
D: NA
V: TRBV5-1
size: NA
CDR3: CASSLQGDNEKLFF
DNA: TGCGCCAGCAGCTTACAAGGAGATAATGAAAAACTGTTTTTT

J: TRBJ1-2
D: NA
V: TRBV27
size: medium-sized
CDR3: CASSLLAGRGYGYTF
DNA: TGTGCCAGCAGTTTACTGGCAGGAAGGGGCTATGGCTACACCTTC

J: TRBJ1-1
D: NA
V: TRBV12-3/TRBV12-4
size: NA
CDR3: CASSKDQGAFF
DNA: TGTGCCAGCAGTAAAGATCAGGGGGCTTTCTTT

J: TRBJ2-1
D: NA
V: TRBV11-2
size: NA
CDR3: CASSPEAQLRPFF
DNA: TGTGCCAGCAGCCCAGAAGCGCAATTACGGCCGTTCTTC

J: TRBJ1-2
D: NA
V: TRBV19
size: NA
CDR3: CASSNLGEGYGYTF
DNA: TGTGCCAGTAGTAATCTGGGAGAGGGCTATGGCTACACCTTC